This TCR beta chain was sequenced for a study of cytomegalovirus exposure and HLA in healthy donors. Points from the study as a whole: The study put 150 to 200 TCR beta chains on its list as cytomegalovirus-associated. The only immune exposure information that was available was CMV serostatus. A later examination showed that TCR association rates differed by HLA locus, with DRB1 most and HLA-C fewest.

PCR used 60 Vbeta primers and 13 Jbeta primers. Using immunoSEQ multiplex PCR, the repertoire was profiled, and TCRdb retains in-frame clones only, with some absent. The table has 150,000 to 200,000 clones, roughly four fifths seen once. This clone has a single count. The antigen is undetermined. The sample consisted of PBMCs. This receptor was taken from a young man in good health and CMV-seronegative.

The CDR3 nucleotides read TGCGCCAGCAGCTTGATCCAGGCCGGGACTAGAGGCGCCGATACGCAGTATTTT. Protein: CASSLIQAGTRGADTQYF. The J gene is TRBJ2-3, the V gene TRBV5-1; 8 bases agree with TRBD2. The germline gives CDR1 SGHRS, CDR2 YFSETQ. This CDR3 comprises 18 residues. The V gene end was trimmed by 1 base and the J gene end by 6 bases; junction bases not matched to a gene: 16.